These 18 T cell receptor beta chains were all obtained from the same sample, sequenced in a study of blood T cell repertoires in COVID-19. The repertoire was sequenced with immunoSEQ multiplex PCR; TCRdb's copy has only in-frame clones and lacks some. The sample lists a few hundred thousand clones, about 88% occurring once. Sequencing was carried out using PBMCs or T cells enriched from blood (not recorded which). Source of these receptors: a woman aged 30 to 39 who had recovered from COVID-19.

J is TRBJ1-3 and V is TRBV6-2 or TRBV6-3; D is undetermined. Germline CDR1 reads MNHEY; CDR2 reads SVGEGT. The V and J ends lost 2 bases and 0 bases respectively, with 11 bases between them. The CDR3 contains 16 residues. The CDR3: CASSYVKQYSGNTIYF. The DNA of the CDR3 is TGTGCCAGCAGTTACGTGAAACAGTACTCTGGAAACACCATATATTTT.

V gene TRBV7-9 combines with J gene TRBJ1-6; 8 bases fit TRBD1. Trimming cost V 6 bases and J 5 bases; bases outside gene matches: 6. The germline V gene has CDR1 SEHNR and CDR2 FQNEAQ (reference sequence). This CDR3 has 15 amino acids. CDR3 loop: CASRSDRGNNSPLHF. The CDR3 nucleotides are TGTGCCAGCAGATCCGACAGGGGTAATAATTCACCCCTCCACTTT. The variable domain in full, completed from reference TRBV7-9 and TRBJ1-6, reads DTGVSQNPRHKITKRGQNVTFRCDPISEHNRLYWYRQTLGQGPEFLTYFQNEAQLEKSRLLSDRFSAERPKGSFSTLEIQRTEQGDSAMYLCASRSDRGNNSPLHFGNGTRLTVT.

The V gene is TRBV6-5, the J gene TRBJ2-5; D not certain. The germline V and J ends were trimmed by 7 bases and 0 bases, with 9 bases remaining between them. The CDR3 has 13 amino acids. The germline gives CDR1 MNHEY, CDR2 SVGAGI. The CDR3 sequence: CASMRNDQETQYF. Here the CDR3 DNA reads TGTGCCAGCATGCGGAATGACCAAGAGACCCAGTACTTC.

This chain joins TRBV7-2 and TRBJ2-7, with 7 bases fitting TRBD1. Germline CDR1 reads SGHTA; CDR2 reads FQGNSA. Unmatched junction bases numbered 16, after V lost 2 bases and J lost 0 bases. This CDR3 has 19 amino acids. The CDR3 sequence: CASSLKKGKGQVSSYEQYF. The CDR3 region has the DNA TGTGCCAGCAGCTTAAAAAAAGGGAAAGGACAGGTATCCTCCTACGAGCAGTACTTC.

The chain uses TRBV7-8 and TRBJ2-6; the match to TRBD1 covers 10 bases. Germline V gene data show CDR1 as SGHVS and CDR2 as FQNEAQ. The CDR3 has 17 residues. After removal of 3 bases from V and 1 base from J, the junction contained 3 bases not matched to a gene. CDR3 coding DNA: TGTGCCAGCAGCTTGGACAGGGGGAGATCTGGGGCCAACGTCCTGACTTTC. It yields the protein CASSLDRGRSGANVLTF.

A single count supports this clone. The junction differs from germline at one of its ends, possibly a read error. The rearrangement links TRBV7-7 to TRBJ2-1, with TRBD2 matching over 10 bases. CDR3 length: 17 residues. CDR1 SSHAT and CDR2 FNYEAQ come from the germline V gene (reference sequence). DNA of the CDR3: TGTGCTAGCAGCCCCCTTAGCGGGGGGAACACCTACAATGAGCAGTTCTTC. Amino acid sequence: CASSPLSGGNTYNEQFF.

J is TRBJ2-2 and V is TRBV5-5; TRBD1 agrees at 7 bases. The CDR3 sequence is 16 residues long. The germline CDR1 and CDR2 sequences are SGHKS and YYEKEE (reference sequence). V gave up 5 bases and J gave up 1 base; unmatched junction bases: 8. The CDR3 loop is CASSSPGQMNTGELFF. CDR3 nucleotides: TGTGCCAGCAGTTCTCCGGGACAGATGAACACCGGGGAGCTGTTTTTT.

The V gene is TRBV6-5, the J gene TRBJ1-2; no clear D gene. The CDR3 runs 14 residues. Trimming removed 5 bases at V and 0 bases at J, with 10 bases between. The germline CDR1 and CDR2 sequences are MNHEY and SVGAGI. The CDR3 DNA reads TGTGCCAGCAGTCCGCGCGGCCCTAACTATGGCTACACCTTC. As protein: CASSPRGPNYGYTF.

For the CDR3, the DNA is TGTGCCAGCAGGTCTAAGTTGGGGGCCACTGAAGCTTTCTTT. It encodes CASRSKLGATEAFF. This chain links TRBV5-6 with TRBJ1-1, with D maybe TRBD1 (6 bases). CDR3 length: 14 residues. Germline V gives CDR1 SGHDT, CDR2 YYEEEE. The ends were cut back, 5 bases at V and 4 bases at J, with 15 bases in the middle.

J is TRBJ2-2 and V is TRBV5-1; 8 nucleotides align to TRBD2. Germline CDR1 reads SGHRS; CDR2 reads YFSETQ. Unmatched junction bases numbered 12, after V lost 7 bases and J lost 7 bases. This CDR3 is built from 15 residues. CDR3 loop: CASYWTGGPVGELFF. As DNA, the CDR3 is TGCGCCAGCTATTGGACGGGAGGGCCGGTCGGGGAGCTGTTTTTT.

The J gene is TRBJ2-3, the V gene TRBV4-1; D may be TRBD2 (5 bases). CDR3 size: 18 residues. Per the germline V gene, CDR1 is MGHRA and CDR2 is YSYEKL. V was trimmed by 0 bases and J by 11 bases, leaving 27 bases between them. The CDR3 sequence is CASSQDGEIKTTRVRQYF. CDR3 in DNA: TGCGCCAGCAGCCAAGACGGGGAGATTAAGACTACAAGGGTTAGGCAGTATTTT.

This clone has just a few counts. This rearrangement joins TRBV27 to TRBJ2-3; TRBD2 matches at 9 bases. Germline CDR1 MNHEY, CDR2 SMNVEV (reference sequence). V was pared by 6 bases and J by 4 bases, with 2 bases of the junction left unmatched. The CDR3 is made up of 13 amino acids. CDR3 amino acids: CASRAGGADTQYF. The CDR3 nucleotides are TGTGCCAGCAGAGCGGGGGGAGCAGATACGCAGTATTTT.

The V gene is TRBV5-1, the J gene TRBJ1-2; 9 nucleotides align to TRBD1. Germline CDR1 reads SGHRS; CDR2 reads YFSETQ. This CDR3 region has 15 residues. V shed 3 bases and J 2 bases; nucleotides not matched to a gene: 5. Here the CDR3 reads CASSSSGQGNYGYTF. CDR3 bases: TGCGCCAGCAGCTCCAGTGGACAGGGGAACTATGGCTACACCTTC.

This chain connects TRBV6-6 to TRBJ2-5, with 8 bases fitting TRBD2. The V segment lost 5 bases and the J segment 4 bases; nucleotides outside the gene matches: 18. Germline V CDR1 and CDR2: MNHNY, SVGAGI (reference sequence). This CDR3 contains 18 residues. For the CDR3, the DNA is TGTGCCAGCAGTCCCGGGACTAGAGCCGTCCATGATCGAGAGACCCAGTACTTC. Its protein is CASSPGTRAVHDRETQYF.

This clone was recorded only once. The chain combines TRBV7-2 with TRBJ2-3; 9 positions match TRBD2. Germline values: CDR1 SGHTA, CDR2 FQGNSA. The CDR3 has 16 amino acids. V lost 3 bases to trimming and J lost 3 bases; unmatched junction nucleotides: 7. The CDR3 DNA follows: TGTGCCAGCAGCTTGGATAGCGGGAGACGGACAGATACGCAGTATTTT. This codes for CASSLDSGRRTDTQYF.

The chain joins TRBV5-1 to TRBJ1-3; no reliable D call. Germline V gives CDR1 SGHRS, CDR2 YFSETQ. The germline V and J ends were trimmed by 7 bases and 0 bases, with 8 bases remaining between them. CDR3 length: 13 residues. CDR3 region: CASSSGSGNTIYF. The CDR3 coding sequence is TGCGCCAGCTCGAGTGGCTCTGGAAACACCATATATTTT.

The chain combines TRBV11-2 with TRBJ2-7; a weak D match, TRBD2 (6 bases). The CDR3 is 16 amino acids. Germline-derived CDR1 and CDR2 are SGHAT and FQNNGV. V was pared by 1 base and J by 3 bases, with 16 bases between. Written as DNA, the CDR3 is TGTGCCAGCAGCTTAGGGGTTAGCGGAGGGCACTACGAGCAGTACTTC. Amino acid sequence: CASSLGVSGGHYEQYF.

This clone was found a few times. The chain recombines TRBV18 with TRBJ1-2; 7 nucleotides match TRBD1. The CDR3 length is 13 residues. The germline V gene encodes CDR1 KGHSH and CDR2 LQKENI. V was pared by 3 bases and J by 7 bases, with 5 bases of the junction left unmatched. DNA of the CDR3: TGTGCCAGCTCACCGAAGGGGGCCGGTGGCTACACCTTC. The encoded protein is CASSPKGAGGYTF.